These 26 T cell receptor beta chains were all obtained from the same sample, sequenced in a study of human T cells and chemical hapten exposure. Time point meaning: patch test 1, 2 weeks after DPC sensitization. Noted treatment: therapeutic diphenylcyclopropenone sensitization with weekly scalp DPC. MiXCR, run by TCRdb on the RACE reads, gives a single entry per CDR3 protein. This table holds 79,000 or so distinct CDR3 sequences, 25% to 40% found once. This material consisted of whole blood, taken in connection with sensitization to the hapten diphenylcyclopropenone (DPC). The receptors come from a man between 40 and 49 years old with alopecia areata. Some clones in this sample may be carry-over from other donors' samples.

The chain links TRBV4-3 to TRBJ1-2; D may be TRBD1 (6 bases). The CDR3 loop spans 16 amino acids. V was shortened by 4 bases and J by 8 bases, with 23 bases between the two germline ends. Germline V gene data show CDR1 as LGHNA and CDR2 as YSLEER. In nucleotides, the CDR3 is TGCGCCAGCAGCCTTTCAAGGGGGACCGGAGGGGAAGGCTACACCTTC. Translated: CASSLSRGTGGEGYTF.

This clonotype was detected only a few times. CDR3 amino acids: CASSAGLAGVREQFF. CDR3 sequence (DNA): TGTGCCAGCAGTGCGGGACTAGCGGGAGTACGTGAGCAGTTCTTC. The chain joins TRBV2 to TRBJ2-1, with 14 bases matching TRBD2. The germline gives CDR1 SNHLY, CDR2 FYNNEI. This CDR3 is 15 amino acids long. V was clipped by 4 bases and J by 9 bases; unmatched bases: 5.

The chain's CDR3 is CAVGGRGTEAFF. In DNA, the CDR3 is TGTGCCGTGGGCGGCCGGGGGACTGAAGCTTTCTTT. The V and J genes are TRBV10-3 and TRBJ1-1; tentatively, D is TRBD1 (5 bases). V lost 11 bases and J lost 5, with 15 bases in between. This CDR3 comprises 12 residues. CDR1 is ENHRY, CDR2 SYGVKD, per germline.

The genes are TRBV19 and TRBJ1-1; D not resolved. CDR3 length: 12 residues. In germline, CDR1 is LNHDA, CDR2 SQIVND (reference sequence). Trimming cost V 5 bases and J 8 bases, with 12 bases left between them. This CDR3 is CASSVPGVEAFF. CDR3 in DNA: TGTGCCAGTAGTGTACCAGGCGTCGAAGCTTTCTTT. Based on the CDR3 plus reference TRBV19 and TRBJ1-1, the full variable domain is DGGITQSPKYLFRKEGQNVTLSCEQNLNHDAMYWYRQDPGQGLRLIYYSQIVNDFQKGDIAEGYSVSREKKESFPLTVTSAQKNPTAFYLCASSVPGVEAFFGQGTRLTVV.

The chain joins TRBV4-2 to TRBJ2-1; D is undetermined. V lost 0 bases and J 9 bases, leaving 12 bases between the germline ends. The CDR3 runs to 14 residues. Germline CDR1 is LGHNA and CDR2 is YNFKEQ. The CDR3 loop is CASSQDLGYGEQFF. DNA for the CDR3: TGTGCCAGCAGCCAAGACTTGGGGTACGGTGAGCAGTTCTTC.

This clonotype was seen only a few times. The chain employs TRBV28 and TRBJ2-1, with 10 nucleotides matching TRBD2. This CDR3 comprises 15 residues. The trim removed 7 bases at V and 8 bases at J, leaving 11 bases unmatched. CDR1 is MDHEN, CDR2 SYDVKM, per germline. The CDR3 nucleotides read TGTGCCAGCAATTTGTGGCTAGCGGGGGCCTATGAGCAGTTCTTC. It translates to CASNLWLAGAYEQFF.

The chain uses TRBV7-9 and TRBJ2-6, with D hard to call. The germline CDR1 and CDR2 sequences are SEHNR and FQNEAQ (reference sequence). CDR3 length: 14 amino acids. Trimming took 4 bases from V and 0 from J, leaving 4 bases between them. DNA of the CDR3: TGTGCCAGCAGCTCTAACTCTGGGGCCAACGTCCTGACTTTC. This sequence encodes CASSSNSGANVLTF.

This clonotype came up many times. J is TRBJ2-1 and V is TRBV24-1, with 9 nucleotides matching TRBD2. Germline V gene sequence: CDR1 KGHDR, CDR2 SFDVKD. Unmatched junction bases numbered 7, after V lost 1 base and J lost 10 bases. The CDR3 spans 15 residues. This CDR3 reads CATSDLAAGGSEQFF. The DNA for the CDR3 is TGTGCCACCAGTGATTTAGCAGCGGGAGGTTCAGAGCAGTTCTTC.

The chain combines TRBV5-5 with TRBJ1-5; D gene unclear. Germline loops: CDR1 SGHKS, CDR2 YYEKEE (reference sequence). The CDR3 covers 14 residues. The V end was cut by 3 bases, the J end by 1 base, with 8 bases between. CDR3 in DNA: TGTGCCAGCAGCTCGGGATTAAGCAATCAGCCCCAGCATTTT. Translating gives CASSSGLSNQPQHF.

This chain joins TRBV28 and TRBJ2-1, with D perhaps matching TRBD2 (6 bases). CDR1 is MDHEN and CDR2 is SYDVKM in the germline V gene. The CDR3 runs 13 residues. The V end was cut by 11 bases, the J end by 0 bases, with 11 bases between. The CDR3 DNA follows: TGTGCCGAAATGGGGGGCTCCTACAATGAGCAGTTCTTC. Residues: CAEMGGSYNEQFF.

This clonotype turned up a few times. The gene calls are TRBV20-1 and TRBJ2-3; possibly TRBD2 for D (6 bases). This CDR3 has 16 amino acids. V lost 3 bases, J lost 4 bases, and 20 bases lay in between. The germline V gene has CDR1 DFQATT and CDR2 SNEGSKA (reference sequence). In nucleotides, the CDR3 is TGCAGTGCTAGCGGGAGTCCCCAGGGTCTGGCAGATACGCAGTATTTT. Its protein is CSASGSPQGLADTQYF.

This clonotype was counted only a few times. The V gene is TRBV4-2, the J gene TRBJ2-3, with D perhaps matching TRBD1 (5 bases). This CDR3 contains 16 residues. Germline CDR1 and CDR2: LGHNA and YNFKEQ. V was clipped by 6 bases and J by 0 bases, with 16 bases between them. For the CDR3, the DNA is TGTGCCAGCAGAGGGGTATATAAAACTAGCACAGATACGCAGTATTTT. As protein: CASRGVYKTSTDTQYF.

This clonotype has more than one count but fewer than ten. The rearrangement links TRBV7-9 to TRBJ2-7; D uncertain. V was shortened by 1 base and J by 0 bases, with 10 bases between the two germline ends. From germline, CDR1 is SEHNR and CDR2 FQNEAQ (reference sequence). CDR3 length equals 15 residues. The CDR3 here is CASSLGPKSSYEQYF. The CDR3 region has the DNA TGTGCCAGCAGCTTAGGTCCCAAGAGCTCCTACGAGCAGTACTTC.

This clonotype turned up a few times. The CDR3 DNA follows: TGTGCCAGCAGAGGCATCAGGGGCTTCTCTTCCTACGAGCAGTACTTC. This codes for CASRGIRGFSSYEQYF. The chain couples TRBV28 to TRBJ2-7; possible D gene TRBD1, 6 bases. Trimming stripped 6 bases from V and 1 base from J, with 19 bases between. Germline V gene lookup returns CDR1 MDHEN and CDR2 SYDVKM. CDR3 length: 16 amino acids.

The chain links TRBV5-1 to TRBJ2-5, with D hard to call. The ends were cut back, 2 bases at V and 3 bases at J, with 5 bases in the middle. The CDR3 runs to 12 residues. In germline, CDR1 is SGHRS, CDR2 YFSETQ. CDR3 sequence: CASSLGEETQYF. CDR3 sequence (DNA): TGCGCCAGCAGCTTAGGTGAAGAGACCCAGTACTTC.

The chain couples TRBV30 to TRBJ2-6; D is perhaps TRBD1 or TRBD2 (6 bases each). The CDR3 covers 15 residues. Germline V gene sequence: CDR1 GTSNPN, CDR2 SVGIG (reference sequence). The V and J ends lost 1 base and 2 bases respectively, with 9 bases between them. CDR3: CAWSGGAPGANVLTF. In DNA, the CDR3 is TGTGCCTGGAGTGGGGGGGCTCCTGGGGCCAACGTCCTGACTTTC.

This chain uses TRBV12-3 or TRBV12-4 with TRBJ2-3; 9 bases are a match to TRBD1. The V gene end was trimmed by 6 bases and the J gene end by 1 base; junction bases not matched to a gene: 2. The CDR3 is 14 residues long. CDR3 DNA sequence: TGTGCCAGCAGATGGACAGGGGGCACAGATACGCAGTATTTT. Residues: CASRWTGGTDTQYF.

This chain connects TRBV19 to TRBJ1-5; 9 bases are a match to TRBD1. This CDR3 is built from 15 residues. Trimming took 9 bases from V and 5 from J; bases not matched to a gene: 11. The germline V gene has CDR1 LNHDA and CDR2 SQIVND (reference sequence). In DNA form, the CDR3 reads TGTGCCAGCCAGACGACAGGGGGAAAAGATCAGCCCCAGCATTTT. Translated, it gives CASQTTGGKDQPQHF.

The chain carries TRBV9 and TRBJ2-7; 7 bases align to TRBD1. This CDR3 is 15 amino acids long. The V gene's germline CDR1 is SGDLS and CDR2 YYNGEE. Unmatched junction bases numbered 7, after V lost 0 bases and J lost 4 bases. The CDR3 loop reads CASSVEGTATYEQYF. The DNA for the CDR3 is TGTGCCAGCAGCGTAGAAGGGACAGCGACGTACGAGCAGTACTTC.

CDR3 DNA: TGTGCCAGCCGGTGGGTGAACACCGGGGAGCTGTTTTTT. Protein sequence: CASRWVNTGELFF. The chain carries TRBV28 and TRBJ2-2; no firm D call. CDR1 MDHEN and CDR2 SYDVKM come from the germline V gene. This CDR3 comprises 13 residues. The ends were cut back, 8 bases at V and 1 base at J, with 8 bases in the middle.

The chain is built from TRBV3-1 and TRBJ1-2, with 8 positions matching TRBD1. V trimming: 6 bases; J trimming: 4 bases; junction bases outside the gene matches: 7. The CDR3 covers 14 residues. Germline lookup yields CDR1 LGHDT and CDR2 YNNKEL (reference sequence). The CDR3 reads CASRRTGKGYGYTF. The CDR3 DNA follows: TGTGCCAGCAGGCGGACAGGGAAAGGCTATGGCTACACCTTC.

The rearrangement uses TRBV2 and TRBJ2-1, with a tentative D call TRBD1 (6 bases). The CDR3 runs to 15 residues. CDR1 is SNHLY, CDR2 FYNNEI, per germline. Deletions cut 0 bases from V and 2 bases from J, with 8 bases between. DNA of the CDR3: TGTGCCAGCAGTGAAGCGGCAGGGGCCTACAATGAGCAGTTCTTC. Translated, it gives CASSEAAGAYNEQFF. The complete variable domain, with remaining parts taken from reference TRBV2 and TRBJ2-1, reads EPEVTQTPSHQVTQMGQEVILRCVPISNHLYFYWYRQILGQKVEFLVSFYNNEISEKSEIFDDQFSVERPDGSNFTLKIRSTKLEDSAMYFCASSEAAGAYNEQFFGPGTRLTVL.

This CDR3 is CASSPGQQSSYEQYF. CDR3 in DNA: TGTGCCAGCAGCCCGGGGCAGCAGAGCTCCTACGAGCAGTACTTC. The chain joins TRBV3-1 to TRBJ2-7; D may match TRBD1 or TRBD2 (5 bases each). Trimming took off 4 bases at V and 0 bases at J, with 13 bases between the two ends. The CDR3 length is 15 residues. Germline loops: CDR1 LGHDT, CDR2 YNNKEL (reference sequence).

The chain links TRBV20-1 to TRBJ2-2; TRBD1 agrees at 10 bases. The CDR3 has 14 residues. Losses at the gene ends were 6 bases for V and 5 bases for J; bases not matched to a gene: 6. CDR1 DFQATT and CDR2 SNEGSKA come from the germline V gene (reference sequence). CDR3 in DNA: TGCAGTGCCCCCGGACAGGGGGGTACCGGGGAGCTGTTTTTT. Encoded protein: CSAPGQGGTGELFF.

The V and J genes are TRBV6-5 and TRBJ1-5; 7 nucleotides match TRBD1. In germline, CDR1 is MNHEY, CDR2 SVGAGI. This CDR3 has 17 residues. V trimming: 6 bases; J trimming: 1 base; junction bases outside the gene matches: 12. This CDR3 is CASRKTGKGISNQPQHF. DNA for the CDR3: TGTGCCAGCAGAAAGACAGGGAAGGGCATAAGCAATCAGCCCCAGCATTTT.

The chain links TRBV6-5 to TRBJ2-7; 9 bases are shared with TRBD1. The V segment lost 11 bases and the J segment 8 bases; nucleotides outside the gene matches: 13. There are 13 residues in the CDR3. Germline V gives CDR1 MNHEY, CDR2 SVGAGI. CDR3 nucleotides: TGTGCCGTAGGGACAGGGACCACCGTGCAGCAGTACTTC. This gives the protein CAVGTGTTVQQYF.